This T cell receptor (beta chain) was sequenced in a study of graft-versus-host responses after intestinal transplantation. Study results and limitations: GvH clonotypes were identified within recipient marrow, with a subset emerging first in ileum or blood. Those patients showing graft-donor T cell macrochimerism displayed high graft-versus-host to host-versus-graft clonal ratios in allografts.

To note about this clone: The target antigen is unknown.

This CDR3 region has 17 residues. Germline CDR1 reads LNHDA; CDR2 reads SQIVND (reference sequence). V lost 5 bases and J 6 bases, leaving 25 bases between the germline ends. Sequencing used immunoSEQ multiplex PCR; TCRdb keeps in-frame clones, though not all of them. The table records about 69,000 clones, roughly 90% of them present only once. The receptor was derived from a human patient who received an intestinal transplant, so some T cells may come from the graft donor. The sequencing here drew on bone marrow, taken almost 750 days after intestinal transplantation. The genes are TRBV19 and TRBJ1-1, with D perhaps matching TRBD1 (6 bases). The CDR3 sequence: CASSFVGGDRRTSEAFF. CDR3 in DNA: TGTGCCAGTAGTTTCGTAGGGGGGGACCGGAGAACGTCTGAAGCTTTCTTT.